Listed below are T cell receptor beta chains from one sample, sequenced in a study of control samples from healthy donors and cancer patients. Generated by immunoSEQ multiplex PCR, the TCRdb table keeps only in-frame clones and is missing some. The repertoire consists of 80,000 or so clones, with about 95% occurring once and the leading ten covering under 7.5%. The sequencing sample was made of blood. These receptors were taken from a woman aged 35 to 49 in good health. CDR3s include the opening cysteine and the closing phenylalanine or tryptophan. The D gene is left open where the match is weak. Size tells how often a clone was seen (once, few, many) or the class of an expanded clone, and some rows leave it out.

j_call v_call clone_size d_call cdr3_aa cdr3_nt
TRBJ1-1 TRBV19 NA TRBD1 CASSRRDRGLEAFF TGTGCCAGTAGTAGGCGGGACAGGGGGTTAGAAGCTTTCTTT
TRBJ2-3 TRBV10-2 NA TRBD2 CASSDRLAGGVDTQYF TGCGCCAGCAGTGATAGACTAGCGGGAGGGGTCGATACGCAGTATTTT
TRBJ2-5 TRBV5-6 NA NA CASSLNFKEETQYF TGTGCCAGCAGCTTGAATTTTAAGGAAGAGACCCAGTACTTC
TRBJ1-1 TRBV6-5 NA NA CASSYTVNTEAFF TGTGCCAGCAGTTACACGGTGAACACTGAAGCTTTCTTT
TRBJ2-3 TRBV5-4 NA TRBD2 CASSSGVAGVIDTQYF TGTGCCAGCAGCTCGGGCGTAGCGGGAGTTATAGATACGCAGTATTTT
TRBJ1-2 TRBV28 NA NA CASSRRGVGYGYTF TGTGCCAGCAGTAGGAGAGGGGTAGGCTATGGCTACACCTTC
TRBJ2-1 TRBV6-4 NA TRBD2 CASSDTSGTYNEQFF TGTGCCAGCAGTGACACTAGCGGAACCTACAATGAGCAGTTCTTC
TRBJ1-5 TRBV20-1 NA NA CSASRRQYSNQPQHF TGCAGTGCTAGTAGGAGACAGTATAGCAATCAGCCCCAGCATTTT
TRBJ2-7 TRBV4-1 NA NA CASSPLGSSYEQYF TGCGCCAGCAGCCCTTTGGGAAGCTCCTACGAGCAGTACTTC
TRBJ1-1 TRBV9 NA NA CASSVGGRTEAFF TGTGCCAGCAGCGTAGGGGGGCGGACTGAAGCTTTCTTT
TRBJ2-7 TRBV19 NA TRBD2 CASNPRTSLRGPQYF TGTGCCAGTAATCCCAGGACTAGCCTCCGGGGGCCCCAGTACTTC
TRBJ2-1 TRBV25-1 NA NA CASSESGAKQFF TGTGCCAGCAGTGAATCTGGTGCAAAGCAGTTCTTC
TRBJ1-4 TRBV30 NA NA CAWSGSRHGNEKLFF TGTGCCTGGAGTGGGAGTCGACACGGTAATGAAAAACTGTTTTTT
TRBJ1-1 TRBV6-5 NA TRBD1 CASIRGTGWGTEAFF TGTGCCAGCATTAGGGGGACAGGGTGGGGCACTGAAGCTTTCTTT
TRBJ2-5 TRBV6-5 NA TRBD2 CASSGLAGGKETQYF TGTGCCAGCAGCGGACTAGCGGGAGGGAAAGAGACCCAGTACTTC
TRBJ2-3 TRBV5-1 NA TRBD2 CASSPGTSGFRDTQYF TGCGCCAGCAGCCCAGGGACTAGCGGTTTTCGAGATACGCAGTATTTT
TRBJ1-1 TRBV25-1 NA NA CASSENSEAFF TGTGCCAGCAGTGAAAACAGTGAAGCTTTCTTT
TRBJ2-6 TRBV7-9 NA NA CASGTWGSGANVLTF TGTGCCAGCGGCACATGGGGCTCTGGGGCCAACGTCCTGACTTTC
TRBJ1-1 TRBV28 NA TRBD1 CASSPMTGGKDTEAFF TGTGCCAGCAGCCCAATGACAGGGGGGAAGGACACTGAAGCTTTCTTT
TRBJ1-4 TRBV5-1 NA TRBD1 CASSVPRGPEDEKLFF TGCGCCAGCAGCGTCCCCAGGGGGCCGGAAGATGAAAAACTGTTTTTT
TRBJ1-1 TRBV7-9 NA NA CASSLAPGGTEAFF TGTGCCAGCAGCTTAGCCCCCGGGGGCACTGAAGCTTTCTTT
TRBJ1-2 TRBV5-1 NA TRBD1 CASSPRTGLNYGYTF TGCGCCAGCAGCCCTCGGACAGGACTGAACTATGGCTACACCTTC
TRBJ2-1 TRBV6-1 few TRBD2 CASSGSAGGSYNEQFF TGTGCCAGCAGTGGTAGCGCGGGAGGGTCCTACAATGAGCAGTTCTTC
TRBJ2-5 TRBV29-1 NA NA CSATVQETQYF TGCAGCGCTACCGTTCAAGAGACCCAGTACTTC
TRBJ2-7 TRBV5-1 NA NA CASRLGQSYEQYF TGCGCCAGCAGGTTGGGGCAATCCTACGAGCAGTACTTC
TRBJ2-7 TRBV3-1/TRBV3-2 NA NA CASSQTTTGVRNRTYEQYF TGTGCCAGCAGCCAAACAACGACAGGAGTAAGAAACAGGACCTACGAGCAGTACTTC
TRBJ1-3 TRBV15 NA NA CATSRAGNTIYF TGTGCCACCAGCAGAGCCGGAAACACCATATATTTT
TRBJ2-5 TRBV5-6 once NA CASTNTGLETQYF TGTGCCAGTACCAATACAGGGCTCGAGACCCAGTACTTC
TRBJ1-1 TRBV7-2 NA NA CASSFKGQNTEAFF TGTGCCAGCAGCTTCAAAGGACAGAACACTGAAGCTTTCTTT
TRBJ2-1 TRBV3-1/TRBV3-2 NA TRBD2 CASSQDQASGRGVMNEQFF TGTGCCAGCAGCCAAGATCAGGCTAGCGGGAGAGGGGTTATGAATGAGCAGTTCTTC
TRBJ2-7 TRBV7-9 once NA CASSLETDPYEQYF TGTGCCAGCAGCTTAGAGACAGACCCCTACGAGCAGTACTTC
TRBJ1-6 TRBV19 NA TRBD1 CASSATGTGDSPLHF TGTGCCAGTAGTGCTACCGGGACAGGGGATTCACCCCTCCACTTT
TRBJ2-1 TRBV5-4 NA TRBD2 CASSSHGLAGTRARDEQFF TGTGCCAGCAGCTCCCACGGACTAGCGGGGACAAGGGCCCGGGATGAGCAGTTCTTC
TRBJ2-3 TRBV6-2/TRBV6-3 once NA CASSYQGYTDTQYF TGTGCCAGCAGTTACCAGGGCTACACAGATACGCAGTATTTT
TRBJ2-3 TRBV7-2 NA TRBD1 CASSLGTYRGADTQYF TGTGCCAGCAGCCTCGGGACCTACAGGGGTGCAGATACGCAGTATTTT
TRBJ1-1 TRBV28 NA TRBD1 CASSQTGVTEAFF TGTGCCAGCAGTCAAACAGGGGTCACTGAAGCTTTCTTT
TRBJ1-4 TRBV7-8 NA TRBD1 CASSLGIGGVDEKLFF TGTGCCAGCAGCTTAGGAATAGGGGGCGTGGATGAAAAACTGTTTTTT
TRBJ2-7 TRBV10-1 NA NA CASSERGVSYEQYF TGCGCCAGCAGTGAGAGGGGGGTCTCCTACGAGCAGTACTTC
TRBJ1-2 TRBV5-4 few NA CASSEDQGNYGYTF TGTGCCAGCAGCGAGGACCAGGGGAACTATGGCTACACCTTC
TRBJ1-6 TRBV4-3 NA NA CASSQVGRGEAPLHF TGCGCCAGCAGCCAAGTAGGCAGAGGCGAGGCACCCCTCCACTTT